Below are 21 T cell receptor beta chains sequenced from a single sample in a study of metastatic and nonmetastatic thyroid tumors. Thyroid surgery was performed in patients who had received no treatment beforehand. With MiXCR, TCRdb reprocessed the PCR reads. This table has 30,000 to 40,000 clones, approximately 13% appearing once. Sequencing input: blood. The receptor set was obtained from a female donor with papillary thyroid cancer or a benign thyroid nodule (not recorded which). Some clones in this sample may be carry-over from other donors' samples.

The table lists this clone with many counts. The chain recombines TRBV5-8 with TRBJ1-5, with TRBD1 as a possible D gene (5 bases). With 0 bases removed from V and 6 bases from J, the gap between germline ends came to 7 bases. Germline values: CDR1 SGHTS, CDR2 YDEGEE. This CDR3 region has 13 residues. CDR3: CASSLAGVQPQHF. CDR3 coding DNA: TGTGCCAGCAGCTTGGCGGGGGTTCAGCCCCAGCATTTT.

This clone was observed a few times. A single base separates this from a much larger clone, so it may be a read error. In nucleotides, the CDR3 is TGCGCCAGCAGCAGACTAGCGGGAGTGGACCAGTACTTC. Encoded protein: CASSRLAGVDQYF. V gene TRBV5-1 combines with J gene TRBJ2-5; 12 bases fit TRBD2. Trimming at V came to 4 bases and at J to 10 bases, leaving 5 bases not matched to a gene. The CDR3 runs 13 residues. Germline loops: CDR1 SGHRS, CDR2 YFSETQ.

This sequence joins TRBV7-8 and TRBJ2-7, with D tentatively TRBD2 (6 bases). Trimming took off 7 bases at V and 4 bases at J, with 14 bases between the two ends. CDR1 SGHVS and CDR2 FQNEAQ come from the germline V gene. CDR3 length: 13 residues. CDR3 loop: CASISAGPYEQYF. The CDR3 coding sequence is TGTGCCAGCATCTCGGCGGGACCTTACGAGCAGTACTTC.

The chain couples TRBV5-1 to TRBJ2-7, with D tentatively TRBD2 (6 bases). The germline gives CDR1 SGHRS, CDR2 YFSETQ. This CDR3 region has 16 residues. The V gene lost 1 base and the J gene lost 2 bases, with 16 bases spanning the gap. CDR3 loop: CASSLSLRDGPYEQYF. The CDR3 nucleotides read TGCGCCAGCAGCTTGTCCCTGCGGGATGGCCCCTACGAGCAGTACTTC.

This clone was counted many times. CDR3 DNA sequence: TGTGCCAGCAGCCCCTGGGACACTTACAATGAGCAGTTCTTC. Translation gives CASSPWDTYNEQFF. The chain joins TRBV7-6 to TRBJ2-1; weak D call: TRBD1 (6 bases). The CDR3 spans 14 residues. V lost 5 bases to trimming and J lost 4 bases, with 12 bases between them. Per the germline V gene, CDR1 is SGHVS and CDR2 is FNYEAQ.

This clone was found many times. CDR3 nucleotide sequence: TGTGCCATCAGTGAGAACCTAGCGGGAGGGCCGCAGTACTTC. It specifies CAISENLAGGPQYF. The chain carries TRBV10-3 and TRBJ2-7, with 12 positions matching TRBD2. The CDR3 totals 14 residues. Germline V gene sequence: CDR1 ENHRY, CDR2 SYGVKD. The trim removed 2 bases at V and 9 bases at J, leaving 5 bases unmatched.

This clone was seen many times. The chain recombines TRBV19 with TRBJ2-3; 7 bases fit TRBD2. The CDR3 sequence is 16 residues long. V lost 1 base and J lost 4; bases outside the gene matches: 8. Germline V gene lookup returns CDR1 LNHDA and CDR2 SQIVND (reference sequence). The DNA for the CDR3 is TGTGCCAGTAGTATAGGAGTCGGGAGGCGGCCAGATACGCAGTATTTT. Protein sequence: CASSIGVGRRPDTQYF.

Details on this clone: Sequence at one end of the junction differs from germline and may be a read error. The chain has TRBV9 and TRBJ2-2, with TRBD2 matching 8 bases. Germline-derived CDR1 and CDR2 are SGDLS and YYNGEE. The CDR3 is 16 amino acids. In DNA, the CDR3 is TGTGCCAGCATCGTACAAGCCGGGACTAGTCCCGTGGAGCTGTTTTTT. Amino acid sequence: CASIVQAGTSPVELFF.

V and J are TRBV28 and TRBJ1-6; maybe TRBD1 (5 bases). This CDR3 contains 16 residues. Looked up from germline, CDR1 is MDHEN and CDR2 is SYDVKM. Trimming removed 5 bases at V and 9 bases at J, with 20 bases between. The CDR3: CASSRRGTPIPSPLHF. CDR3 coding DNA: TGTGCCAGCAGTCGACGGGGGACTCCCATTCCTTCACCCCTCCACTTT. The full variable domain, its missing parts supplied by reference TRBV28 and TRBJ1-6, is DVKVTQSSRYLVKRTGEKVFLECVQDMDHENMFWYRQDPGLGLRLIYFSYDVKMKEKGDIPEGYSVSREKKERFSLILESASTNQTSMYLCASSRRGTPIPSPLHFGNGTRLTVT.

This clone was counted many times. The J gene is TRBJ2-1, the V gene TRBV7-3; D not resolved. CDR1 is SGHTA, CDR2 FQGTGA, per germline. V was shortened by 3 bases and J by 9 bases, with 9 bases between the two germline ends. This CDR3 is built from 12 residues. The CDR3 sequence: CASSFLGGEQFF. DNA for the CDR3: TGTGCCAGCAGCTTTCTGGGTGGTGAGCAGTTCTTC.

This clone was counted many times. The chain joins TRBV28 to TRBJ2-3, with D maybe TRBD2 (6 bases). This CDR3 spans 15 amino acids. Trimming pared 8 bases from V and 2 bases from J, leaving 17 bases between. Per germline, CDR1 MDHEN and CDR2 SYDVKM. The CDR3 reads CASGDGLRHTDTQYF. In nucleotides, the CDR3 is TGTGCCAGCGGGGATGGACTACGCCACACAGATACGCAGTATTTT.

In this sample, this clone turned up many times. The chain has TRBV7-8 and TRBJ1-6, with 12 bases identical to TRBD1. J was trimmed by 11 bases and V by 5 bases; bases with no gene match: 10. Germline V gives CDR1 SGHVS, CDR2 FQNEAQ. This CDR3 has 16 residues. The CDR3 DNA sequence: TGTGCCAGCAGCATCGCTACCGGGACAGGGGGCCCACCCCTCCACTTT. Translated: CASSIATGTGGPPLHF.

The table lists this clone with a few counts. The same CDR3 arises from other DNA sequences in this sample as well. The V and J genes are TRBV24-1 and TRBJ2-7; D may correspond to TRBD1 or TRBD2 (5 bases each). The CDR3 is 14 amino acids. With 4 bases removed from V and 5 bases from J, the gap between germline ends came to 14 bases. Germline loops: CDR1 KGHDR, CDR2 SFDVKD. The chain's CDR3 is CATSERGTTHEQYF. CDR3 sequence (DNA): TGTGCCACCAGTGAACGAGGGACCACACACGAGCAGTACTTC.

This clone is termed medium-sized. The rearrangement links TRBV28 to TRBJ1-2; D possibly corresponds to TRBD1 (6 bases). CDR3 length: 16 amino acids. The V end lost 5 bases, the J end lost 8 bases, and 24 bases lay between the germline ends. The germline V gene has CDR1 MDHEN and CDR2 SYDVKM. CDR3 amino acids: CASSPNAAYREGGYTF. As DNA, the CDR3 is TGTGCCAGCAGTCCCAACGCCGCGTACAGGGAAGGAGGCTACACCTTC.

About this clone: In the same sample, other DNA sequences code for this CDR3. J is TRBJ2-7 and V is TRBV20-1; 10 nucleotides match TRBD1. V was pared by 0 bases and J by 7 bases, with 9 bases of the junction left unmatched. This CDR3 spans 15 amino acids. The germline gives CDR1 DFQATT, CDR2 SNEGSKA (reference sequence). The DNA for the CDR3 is TGCAGTGCTAGAGACATAAGACAGGGGGCTGGAGAGCAGTACTTC. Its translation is CSARDIRQGAGEQYF.

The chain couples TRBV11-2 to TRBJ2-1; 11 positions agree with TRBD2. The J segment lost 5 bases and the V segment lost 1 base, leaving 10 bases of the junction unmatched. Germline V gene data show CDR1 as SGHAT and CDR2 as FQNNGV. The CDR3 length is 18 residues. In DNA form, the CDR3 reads TGTGCCAGCAGCTTAGGGGTTAGCGGGGGGGCTGTGAACAATGAGCAGTTCTTC. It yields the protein CASSLGVSGGAVNNEQFF.

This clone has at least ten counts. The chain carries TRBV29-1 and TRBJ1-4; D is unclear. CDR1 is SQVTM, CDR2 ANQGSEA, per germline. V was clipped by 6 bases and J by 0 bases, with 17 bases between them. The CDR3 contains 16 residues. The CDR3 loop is CSVSLWTDSTNEKLFF. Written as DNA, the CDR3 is TGCAGCGTGAGCCTCTGGACGGATTCAACTAATGAAAAACTGTTTTTT.

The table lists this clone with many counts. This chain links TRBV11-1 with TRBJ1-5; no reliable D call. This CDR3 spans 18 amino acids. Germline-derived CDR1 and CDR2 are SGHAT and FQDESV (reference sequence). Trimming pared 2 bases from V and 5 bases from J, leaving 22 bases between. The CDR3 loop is CASSLIRLGISSDQPQHF. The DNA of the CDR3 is TGTGCCAGCAGCTTAATTCGATTAGGGATATCATCGGATCAGCCCCAGCATTTT.

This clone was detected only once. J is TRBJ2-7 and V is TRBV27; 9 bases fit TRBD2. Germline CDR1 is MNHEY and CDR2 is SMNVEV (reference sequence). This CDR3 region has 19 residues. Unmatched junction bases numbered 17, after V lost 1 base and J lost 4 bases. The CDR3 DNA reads TGTGCCAGCAGTTTATTCGGCGGGCTGGAGGCTAGCGGGAAATACGAGCAGTACTTC. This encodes CASSLFGGLEASGKYEQYF.

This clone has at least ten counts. CDR3 in DNA: TGTGCCAGCAGCCAAGTTAACTTCGGCAGGCCACCTGAAGCTTTCTTT. Translating it yields CASSQVNFGRPPEAFF. The chain couples TRBV3-1 to TRBJ1-1; D is undetermined. Trimming took off 1 base at V and 6 bases at J, with 18 bases between the two ends. CDR3 length equals 16 residues. Germline-derived CDR1 and CDR2 are LGHDT and YNNKEL (reference sequence).

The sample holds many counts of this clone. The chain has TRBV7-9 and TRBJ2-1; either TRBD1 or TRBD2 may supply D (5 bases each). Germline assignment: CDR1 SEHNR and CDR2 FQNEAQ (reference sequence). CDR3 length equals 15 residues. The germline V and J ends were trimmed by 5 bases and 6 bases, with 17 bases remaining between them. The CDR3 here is CASSNTGTPGNEQFF. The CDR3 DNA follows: TGTGCCAGCAGCAACACCGGGACGCCCGGCAATGAGCAGTTCTTC.